This T cell receptor (beta chain) was sequenced in a study of beta chain features in type 1 diabetes (dated 2018 in TCRdb). At the level of the whole study: Mean age, gender distribution, total cell number and subset yield were not different between patients and healthy donors. The study compared TCRB repertoires of sorted circulating CD4+ T cell subsets between recently diagnosed type 1 diabetes patients and matched healthy donors. A total of 107,917,701 sorted cells were examined across all samples, and a strong correlation was observed between cell number per subset and RNA yield. Regulatory and stem cell-like memory subsets were isolated from only 8 patients and about 8 healthy donors, whereas naive and central memory subsets came from all 28 donors. General findings and caveats noted by the study authors: Because cDNA rather than genomic DNA was sequenced, highly expressing activated cells could have been over-represented, although no difference in activation and CD3 levels was found between groups. Naive, central memory and regulatory TCRB repertoires appeared more similar among patients than among healthy donors. PCR might favor shorter templates, but patient and control samples were amplified and corrected together, so any skew would affect both groups equally. At VDJ recombination sites, type 1 diabetes patients had fewer insertions and more deleted nucleotides, which implies abnormalities in thymic rearrangement. Type 1 diabetes patients showed a moderate but significant shortening of TCRB CDR3 length in all four CD4+ subsets. Because the HLA sub-analyses included only small numbers of individuals, any influence of HLA type on TCRB rearrangement was left unresolved.

All of the isolated RNA was reverse transcribed with the High Capacity cDNA Reverse Transcription Kit, so expressed TCRB transcripts were sequenced. Deep immunoSEQ sequencing was applied to naive, central memory and regulatory T cell samples, giving an average of roughly 3.5 million total reads per sample. Sorted cells were lysed in RLT buffer, and RNA was extracted using DNase-treated RNeasy Micro or Mini kits according to cell number. Each cell subset was processed on its own to prevent cross-contamination, while patient and healthy donor samples were processed together. TCRB sequences were amplified from cDNA with the immunoSEQ multiplex PCR, producing 87-bp fragments spanning the CDR3 region. Sequencing of the amplicons was performed on the Illumina HiSeq platform. On the study's bioinformatics: Synthetic template baselines were used to correct PCR bias computationally, reads within Hamming distance 2 were collapsed, and singletons that could not be merged were discarded. By aligning reads against IMGT, V, D and J genes, CDR3 length, and insertions or deletions at six rearrangement sites were assigned. Clonotype counts were normalized to sorted cell number within each subset before computing true diversity and Gini coefficients with the tcR R package. The overlap coefficient, calculated on TCRB nucleotide sequences, was used to measure repertoire sharing. Out-of-frame TCRB sequences from naive cells were analyzed to stand in for the pre-selection repertoire. The source is immuneACCESS, and TCRdb retained only in-frame sequences with V and J called. Part of the clones is not carried over; for the studies checked, unresolved V genes explain less than half of this, and the remainder is unexplained. V, J and clone size derive from that table, while D and trimming were established from the DNA sequence. The sample table contains around 260,000 clones; only one count was recorded for roughly 25% of them. About 0.012% of the sample comes from the top ten.

There are a few counts of this clone. Its antigen is unknown. Base qualities are not recorded, but no much larger clone differs from it by a single base. Each donor gave one peripheral blood draw, roughly 110 mL on average, collected into heparinised tubes. Naive, central memory, regulatory and stem cell-like memory CD4+ T cells were sorted on a BD FACSAria II using a panel including CD45RO, CCR7, CD25, CD127, CD95 and CD27. A purity above 95% was achieved for all sorted populations. PBMCs were separated immediately by Lymphoprep density gradient centrifugation and were stained directly, without being cultured. So that batch effects would be minimized, each experiment stained and sorted samples in pairs, pairing one healthy donor with one patient. V was cut back by 0 bases and J by 9 bases, leaving a gap of 12 bases between them. Taken from the germline V gene, the CDR1 and CDR2 loops are SGHRS and YFSETQ. The CDR3 has 13 amino acids, counting the end cysteine and phenylalanine. Only the CDR3 part of the read is kept: 39 bases, read in frame from the first base.

Sequenced input: naive CD4+ T cells from blood. Read against the paper, the sample's cell subset or site label means: true naive CD4+ T cells. The V and J segments used are TRBV5-1 and TRBJ1-1; TRBD1 is possibly the D segment (5 matching bases). This clonotype originated in a woman in her twenties or thirties with type 1 diabetes. Read as DNA, the sequence is TGCGCCAGCAGCTTGGACGGAGGGGACCAAGCTTTCTTT. Its protein reads: CASSLDGGDQAFF.